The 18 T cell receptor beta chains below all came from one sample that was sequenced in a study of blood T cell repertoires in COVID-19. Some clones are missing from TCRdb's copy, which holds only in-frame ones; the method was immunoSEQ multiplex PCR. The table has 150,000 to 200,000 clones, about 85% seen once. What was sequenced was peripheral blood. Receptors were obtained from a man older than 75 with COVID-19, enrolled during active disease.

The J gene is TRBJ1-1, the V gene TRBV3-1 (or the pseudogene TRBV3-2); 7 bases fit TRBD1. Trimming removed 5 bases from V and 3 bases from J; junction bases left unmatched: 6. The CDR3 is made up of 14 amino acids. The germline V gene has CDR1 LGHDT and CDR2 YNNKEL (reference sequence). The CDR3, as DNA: TGTGCCAGCAGCTACAGGGGTGGGGACACTGAAGCTTTCTTT. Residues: CASSYRGGDTEAFF.

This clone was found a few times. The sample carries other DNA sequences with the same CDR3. In DNA form, the CDR3 reads TGTGCCAGCAGTTTTTTATCGGGCACAGATACGCAGTATTTT. It yields the protein CASSFLSGTDTQYF. The chain joins TRBV28 to TRBJ2-3; D not certain. V lost 3 bases, J lost 1 base, and 8 bases lay in between. The CDR3 is 14 amino acids. Germline CDR1 is MDHEN and CDR2 is SYDVKM.

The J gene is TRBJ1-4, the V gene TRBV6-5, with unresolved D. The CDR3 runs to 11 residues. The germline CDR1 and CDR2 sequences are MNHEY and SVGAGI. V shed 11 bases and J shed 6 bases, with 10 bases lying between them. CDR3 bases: TGTGCCGGTCGCGGGGATGAAAAACTGTTTTTT. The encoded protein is CAGRGDEKLFF.

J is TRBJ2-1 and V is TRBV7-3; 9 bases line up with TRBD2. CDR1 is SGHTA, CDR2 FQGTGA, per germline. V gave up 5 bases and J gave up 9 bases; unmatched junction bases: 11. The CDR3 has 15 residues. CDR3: CASSPRVAGAGEQFF. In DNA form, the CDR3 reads TGTGCCAGCAGCCCCCGGGTAGCGGGGGCGGGTGAGCAGTTCTTC.

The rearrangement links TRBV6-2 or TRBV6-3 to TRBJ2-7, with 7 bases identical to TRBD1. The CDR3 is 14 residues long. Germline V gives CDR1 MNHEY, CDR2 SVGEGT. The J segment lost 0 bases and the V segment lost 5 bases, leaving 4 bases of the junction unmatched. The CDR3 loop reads CASSRQGTSYEQYF. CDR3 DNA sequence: TGTGCCAGCAGTCGACAGGGAACCTCCTACGAGCAGTACTTC.

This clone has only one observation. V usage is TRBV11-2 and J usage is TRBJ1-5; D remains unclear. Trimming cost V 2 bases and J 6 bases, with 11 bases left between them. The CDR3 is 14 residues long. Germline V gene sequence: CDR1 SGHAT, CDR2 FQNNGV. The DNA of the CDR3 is TGTGCCAGCAGCTTATCTGTAGGCGGTCAGCCCCAGCATTTT. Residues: CASSLSVGGQPQHF. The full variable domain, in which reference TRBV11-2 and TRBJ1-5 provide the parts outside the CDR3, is EAGVAQSPRYKIIEKRQSVAFWCNPISGHATLYWYQQILGQGPKLLIQFQNNGVVDDSQLPKDRFSAERLKGVDSTLKIQPAKLEDSAVYLCASSLSVGGQPQHFGDGTRLSIL.

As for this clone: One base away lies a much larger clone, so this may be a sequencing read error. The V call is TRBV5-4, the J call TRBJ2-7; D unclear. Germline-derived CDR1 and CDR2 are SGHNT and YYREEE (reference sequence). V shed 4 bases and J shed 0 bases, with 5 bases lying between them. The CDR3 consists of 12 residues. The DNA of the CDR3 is TGTGCCAGCAGCCAGGACTCCTACGAGCAGTACTTC. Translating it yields CASSQDSYEQYF.

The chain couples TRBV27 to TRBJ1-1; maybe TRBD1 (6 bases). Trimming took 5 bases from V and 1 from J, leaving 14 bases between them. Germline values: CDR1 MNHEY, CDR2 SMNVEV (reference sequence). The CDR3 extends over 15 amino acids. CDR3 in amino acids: CASSLRGQKNTEAFF. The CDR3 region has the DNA TGTGCCAGCAGTCTCCGGGGACAAAAGAACACTGAAGCTTTCTTT.

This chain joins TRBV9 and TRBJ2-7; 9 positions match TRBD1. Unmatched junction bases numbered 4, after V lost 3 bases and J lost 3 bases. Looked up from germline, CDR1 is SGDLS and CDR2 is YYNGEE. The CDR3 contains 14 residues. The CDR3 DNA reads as TGTGCCAGCAGCGCCGGGACAGGGCGCTACGAGCAGTACTTC. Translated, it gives CASSAGTGRYEQYF.

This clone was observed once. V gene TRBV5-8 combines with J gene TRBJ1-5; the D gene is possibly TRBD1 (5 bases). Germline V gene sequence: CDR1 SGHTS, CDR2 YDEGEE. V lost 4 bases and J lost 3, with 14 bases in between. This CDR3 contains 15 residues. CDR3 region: CASSHLGADNQPQHF. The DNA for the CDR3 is TGTGCCAGCAGCCACCTTGGGGCAGACAATCAGCCCCAGCATTTT.

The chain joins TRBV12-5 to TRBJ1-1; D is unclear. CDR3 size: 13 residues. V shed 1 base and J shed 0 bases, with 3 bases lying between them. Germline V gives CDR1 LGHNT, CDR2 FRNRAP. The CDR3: CASGLALNTEAFF. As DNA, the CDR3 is TGTGCTAGTGGTTTGGCTTTGAACACTGAAGCTTTCTTT.

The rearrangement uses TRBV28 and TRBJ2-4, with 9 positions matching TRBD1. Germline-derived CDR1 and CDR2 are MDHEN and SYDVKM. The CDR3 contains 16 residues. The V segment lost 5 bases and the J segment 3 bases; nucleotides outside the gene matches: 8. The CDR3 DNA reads TGTGCCAGCAGTACGCCGACAGGGGGAAGCAAAAACATTCAGTACTTC. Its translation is CASSTPTGGSKNIQYF.

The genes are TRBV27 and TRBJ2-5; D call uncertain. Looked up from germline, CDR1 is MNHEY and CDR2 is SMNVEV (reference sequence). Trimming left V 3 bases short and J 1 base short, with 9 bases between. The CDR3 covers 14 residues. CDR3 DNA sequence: TGTGCCAGCAGTTTTCTTCGTTCCCAAGAGACCCAGTACTTC. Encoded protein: CASSFLRSQETQYF.

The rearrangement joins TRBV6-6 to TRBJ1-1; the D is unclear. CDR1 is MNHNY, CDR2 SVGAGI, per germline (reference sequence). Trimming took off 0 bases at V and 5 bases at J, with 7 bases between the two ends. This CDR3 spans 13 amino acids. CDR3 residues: CASSYSEGTEAFF. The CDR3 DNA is TGTGCCAGCAGTTACTCGGAGGGAACTGAAGCTTTCTTT.

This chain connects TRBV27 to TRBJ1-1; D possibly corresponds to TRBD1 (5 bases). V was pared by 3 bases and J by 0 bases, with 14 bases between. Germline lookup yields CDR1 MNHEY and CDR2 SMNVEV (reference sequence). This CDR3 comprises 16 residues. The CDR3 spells CASSLFRGGMNTEAFF. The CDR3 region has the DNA TGTGCCAGCAGTTTGTTTAGGGGCGGGATGAACACTGAAGCTTTCTTT.

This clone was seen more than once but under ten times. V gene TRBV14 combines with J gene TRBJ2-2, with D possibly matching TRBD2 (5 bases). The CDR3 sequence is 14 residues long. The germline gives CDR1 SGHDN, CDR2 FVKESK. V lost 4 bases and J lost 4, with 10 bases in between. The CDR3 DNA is TGTGCCAGCAGCCCCGGACTCTTCACCGGGGAGCTGTTTTTT. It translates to CASSPGLFTGELFF.

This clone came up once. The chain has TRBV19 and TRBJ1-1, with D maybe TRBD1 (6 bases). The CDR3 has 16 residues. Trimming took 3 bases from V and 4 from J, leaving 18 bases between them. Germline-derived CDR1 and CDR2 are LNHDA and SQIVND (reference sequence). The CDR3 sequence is CASSMGRAGAGTEAFF. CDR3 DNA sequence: TGTGCCAGTAGTATGGGACGGGCAGGGGCGGGCACTGAAGCTTTCTTT.

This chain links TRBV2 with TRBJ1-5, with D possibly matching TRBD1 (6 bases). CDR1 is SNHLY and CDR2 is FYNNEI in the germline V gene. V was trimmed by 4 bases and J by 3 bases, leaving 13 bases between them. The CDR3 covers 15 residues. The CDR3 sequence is CASSAGRGANQPQHF. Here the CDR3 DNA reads TGTGCCAGCAGTGCAGGGAGGGGGGCCAATCAGCCCCAGCATTTT.